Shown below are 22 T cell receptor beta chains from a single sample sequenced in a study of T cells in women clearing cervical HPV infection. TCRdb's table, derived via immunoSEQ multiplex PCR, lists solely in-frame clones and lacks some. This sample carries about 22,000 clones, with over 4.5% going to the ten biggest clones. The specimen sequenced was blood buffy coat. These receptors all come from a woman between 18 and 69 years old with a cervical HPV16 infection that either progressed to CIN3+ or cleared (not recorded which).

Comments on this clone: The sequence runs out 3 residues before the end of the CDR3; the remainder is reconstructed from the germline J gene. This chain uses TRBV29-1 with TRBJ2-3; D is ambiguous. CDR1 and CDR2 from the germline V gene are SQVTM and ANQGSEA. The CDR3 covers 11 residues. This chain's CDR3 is CSVGAEETQYF. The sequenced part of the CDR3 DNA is TGCAGCGTTGGGGCAGAAGAGACG.

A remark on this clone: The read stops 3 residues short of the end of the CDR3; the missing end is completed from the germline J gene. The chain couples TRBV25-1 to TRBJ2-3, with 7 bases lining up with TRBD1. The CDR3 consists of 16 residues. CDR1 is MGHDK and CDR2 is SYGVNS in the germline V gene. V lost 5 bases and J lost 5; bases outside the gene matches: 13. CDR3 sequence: CASSPQVAGGRDTQYF. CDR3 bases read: TGTGCCAGCAGTCCCCAGGTGGCAGGGGGTAGAGATACG.

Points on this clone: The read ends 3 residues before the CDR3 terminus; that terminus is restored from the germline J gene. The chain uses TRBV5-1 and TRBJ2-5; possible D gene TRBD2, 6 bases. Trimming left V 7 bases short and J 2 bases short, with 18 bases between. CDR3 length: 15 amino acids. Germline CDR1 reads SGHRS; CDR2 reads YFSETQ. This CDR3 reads CASLQTGGAQETQYF. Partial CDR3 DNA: TGCGCCAGCCTCCAAACCGGCGGGGCGCAAGAGACC. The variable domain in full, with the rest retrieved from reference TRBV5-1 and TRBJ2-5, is KAGVTQTPRYLIKTRGQQVTLSCSPISGHRSVSWYQQTPGQGLQFLFEYFSETQRNKGNFPGRFSGRQFSNSRSEMNVSTLELGDSALYLCASLQTGGAQETQYFGPGTRLLVL.

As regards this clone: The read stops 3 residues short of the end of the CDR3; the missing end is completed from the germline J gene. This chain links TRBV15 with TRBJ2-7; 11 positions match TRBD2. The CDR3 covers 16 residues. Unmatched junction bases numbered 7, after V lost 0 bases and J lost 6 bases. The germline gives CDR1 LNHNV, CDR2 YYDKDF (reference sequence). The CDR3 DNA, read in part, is TGTGCCACCAGCAGAGATCGGGGTAGCGGGAGGGCCGAG. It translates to CATSRDRGSGRAE. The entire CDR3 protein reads CATSRDRGSGRAEQYF.

The DNA read from the CDR3 is TGCAGCGTTGGGGGCTGGGGGGACCTAAACACTGAA. This codes for CSVGGWGDLNTE. The whole CDR3 protein is CSVGGWGDLNTEAFF. The V and J genes are TRBV29-1 and TRBJ1-1, with D perhaps matching TRBD1 (5 bases). The CDR3 end falls 3 residues outside the read, so it is completed with the germline J gene. Deletions cut 4 bases from V and 2 bases from J, with 17 bases between. The germline V gene encodes CDR1 SQVTM and CDR2 ANQGSEA. The CDR3 spans 15 residues.

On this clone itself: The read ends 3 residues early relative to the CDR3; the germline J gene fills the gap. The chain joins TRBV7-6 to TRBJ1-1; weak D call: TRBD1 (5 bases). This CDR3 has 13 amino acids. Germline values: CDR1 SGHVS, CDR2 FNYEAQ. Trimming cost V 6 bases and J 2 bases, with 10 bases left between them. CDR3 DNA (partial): TGTGCCAGCAGGTCCACAGGCAACACTGAA. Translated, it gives CASRSTGNTE. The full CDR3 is CASRSTGNTEAFF. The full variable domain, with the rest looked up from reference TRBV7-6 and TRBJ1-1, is GAGVSQSPRYKVTKRGQDVALRCDPISGHVSLYWYRQALGQGPEFLTYFNYEAQQDKSGLPNDRFSAERPEGSISTLTIQRTEQRDSAMYRCASRSTGNTEAFFGQGTRLTVV.

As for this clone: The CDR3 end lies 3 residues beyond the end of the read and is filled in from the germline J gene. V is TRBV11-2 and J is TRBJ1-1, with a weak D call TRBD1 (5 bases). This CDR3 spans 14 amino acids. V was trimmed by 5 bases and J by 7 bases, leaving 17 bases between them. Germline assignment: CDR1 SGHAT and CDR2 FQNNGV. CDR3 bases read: TGTGCCAGCAGCCCCAGGGTCGGGAGGAGTGAA. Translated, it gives CASSPRVGRSE. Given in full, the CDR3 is CASSPRVGRSEAFF.

CDR3 DNA (partial): TGTGCCAGCAGCTTAATAAGGCAGGGGGACACTGAA. It is translated as CASSLIRQGDTE. The complete CDR3 sequence is CASSLIRQGDTEAFF. The gene calls are TRBV11-2 and TRBJ1-1; 7 bases align to TRBD1. The CDR3 goes on 3 residues after the read ends, and that part is filled in from the germline J gene. V lost 2 bases, J lost 3 bases, and 6 bases stayed unmatched. This CDR3 is 15 amino acids long. Germline V gene data show CDR1 as SGHAT and CDR2 as FQNNGV.

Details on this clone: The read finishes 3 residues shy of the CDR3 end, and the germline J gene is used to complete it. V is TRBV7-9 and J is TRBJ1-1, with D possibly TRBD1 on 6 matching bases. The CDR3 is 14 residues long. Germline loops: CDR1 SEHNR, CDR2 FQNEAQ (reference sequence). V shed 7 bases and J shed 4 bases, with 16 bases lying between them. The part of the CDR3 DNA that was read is TGTGCCAGCACTAAGGGGGGGGCGGGCACTGAA. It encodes CASTKGGAGTE. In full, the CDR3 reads CASTKGGAGTEAFF.

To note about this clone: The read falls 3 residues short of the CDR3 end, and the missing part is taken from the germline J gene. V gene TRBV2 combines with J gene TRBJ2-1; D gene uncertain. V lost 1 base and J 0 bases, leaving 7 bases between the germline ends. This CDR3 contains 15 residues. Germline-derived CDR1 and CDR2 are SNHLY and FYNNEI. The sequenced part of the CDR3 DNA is TGTGCCAGCAGTGAAGTGGGCAACTCCTACAATGAG. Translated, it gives CASSEVGNSYNE. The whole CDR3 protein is CASSEVGNSYNEQFF. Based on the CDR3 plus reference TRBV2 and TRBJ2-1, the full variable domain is EPEVTQTPSHQVTQMGQEVILRCVPISNHLYFYWYRQILGQKVEFLVSFYNNEISEKSEIFDDQFSVERPDGSNFTLKIRSTKLEDSAMYFCASSEVGNSYNEQFFGPGTRLTVL.

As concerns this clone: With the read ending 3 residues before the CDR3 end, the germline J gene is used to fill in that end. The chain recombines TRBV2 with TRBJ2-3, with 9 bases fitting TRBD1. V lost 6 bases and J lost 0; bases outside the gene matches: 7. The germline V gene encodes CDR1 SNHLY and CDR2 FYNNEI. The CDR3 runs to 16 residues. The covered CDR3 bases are TGTGCCAGCAGGGGACCGGGACAGGGAAGCACAGATACG. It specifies CASRGPGQGSTDT. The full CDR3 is CASRGPGQGSTDTQYF.

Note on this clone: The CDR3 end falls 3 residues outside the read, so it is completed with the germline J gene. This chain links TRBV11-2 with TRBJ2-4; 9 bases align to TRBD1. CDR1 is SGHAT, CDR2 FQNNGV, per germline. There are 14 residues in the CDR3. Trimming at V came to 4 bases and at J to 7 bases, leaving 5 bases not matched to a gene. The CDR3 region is CASSSAGQGNIQYF. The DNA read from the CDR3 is TGTGCCAGCAGCTCCGCCGGACAGGGGAACATT. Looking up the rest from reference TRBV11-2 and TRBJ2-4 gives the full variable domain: EAGVAQSPRYKIIEKRQSVAFWCNPISGHATLYWYQQILGQGPKLLIQFQNNGVVDDSQLPKDRFSAERLKGVDSTLKIQPAKLEDSAVYLCASSSAGQGNIQYFGAGTRLSVL.

CDR3 bases read: TGTGCCATCAGTGAAGGGGGGACAGGAGCCTACGAG. Its translation is CAISEGGTGAYE. The entire CDR3 protein reads CAISEGGTGAYEQYF. The chain is built from TRBV10-3 and TRBJ2-7, with TRBD1 matching 8 bases. Sequencing ends 3 residues short of the CDR3 end; the germline J gene provides the rest. CDR1 is ENHRY, CDR2 SYGVKD, per germline. This CDR3 is 15 amino acids long. Unmatched junction bases numbered 6, after V lost 3 bases and J lost 2 bases.

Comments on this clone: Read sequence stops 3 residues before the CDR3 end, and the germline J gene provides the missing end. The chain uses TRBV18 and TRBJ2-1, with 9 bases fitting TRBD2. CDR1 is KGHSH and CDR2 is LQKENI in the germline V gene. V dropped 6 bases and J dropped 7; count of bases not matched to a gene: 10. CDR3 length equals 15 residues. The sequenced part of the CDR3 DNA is TGTGCCAGCTCCAACGGCCTAGCGGGGACAAATGAG. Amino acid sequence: CASSNGLAGTNE. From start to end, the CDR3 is CASSNGLAGTNEQFF.

The chain's CDR3 is CAWSGGNSNQPQHF. The CDR3 DNA, read in part, is TGTGCCTGGAGTGGCGGCAATAGCAATCAGCCC. The chain combines TRBV30 with TRBJ1-5, with no clear D. The read gets to within 3 residues of the CDR3 end, and the germline J gene fills in the rest. The CDR3 sequence is 14 residues long. With 1 base removed from V and 0 bases from J, the gap between germline ends came to 7 bases. Germline lookup yields CDR1 GTSNPN and CDR2 SVGIG (reference sequence).

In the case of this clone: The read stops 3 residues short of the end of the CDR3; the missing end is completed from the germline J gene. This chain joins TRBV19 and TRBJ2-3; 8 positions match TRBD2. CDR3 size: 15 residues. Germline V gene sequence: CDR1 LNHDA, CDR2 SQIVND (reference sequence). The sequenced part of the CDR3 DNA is TGTGCCAGTAGTATGGAACGGGGGGGCTGGGAGACG. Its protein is CASSMERGGWET. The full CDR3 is CASSMERGGWETQYF.

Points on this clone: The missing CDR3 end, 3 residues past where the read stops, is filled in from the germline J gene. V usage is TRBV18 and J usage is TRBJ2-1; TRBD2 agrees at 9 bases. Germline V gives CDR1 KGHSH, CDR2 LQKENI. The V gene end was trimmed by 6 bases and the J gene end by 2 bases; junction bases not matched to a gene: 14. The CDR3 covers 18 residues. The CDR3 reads CASSEWREGRPPYNEQFF. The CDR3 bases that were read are TGTGCCAGCTCGGAATGGCGGGAGGGCCGTCCCCCCTACAATGAG.

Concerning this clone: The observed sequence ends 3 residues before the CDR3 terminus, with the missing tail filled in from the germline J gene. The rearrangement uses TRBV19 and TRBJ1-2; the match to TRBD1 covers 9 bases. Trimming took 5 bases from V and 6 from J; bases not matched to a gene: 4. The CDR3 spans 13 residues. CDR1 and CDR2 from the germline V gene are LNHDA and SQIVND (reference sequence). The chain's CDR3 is CASSFTGGNGYTF. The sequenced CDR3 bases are TGTGCCAGTAGTTTCACAGGGGGCAATGGC.

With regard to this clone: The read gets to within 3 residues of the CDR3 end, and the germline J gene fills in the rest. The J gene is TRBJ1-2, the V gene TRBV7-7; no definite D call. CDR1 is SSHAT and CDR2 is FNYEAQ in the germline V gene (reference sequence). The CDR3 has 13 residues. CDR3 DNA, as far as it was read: TGTGCCAGCAGCTTAGTCCCTTACAATGAC. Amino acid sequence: CASSLVPYND. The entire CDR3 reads CASSLVPYNDYTF.

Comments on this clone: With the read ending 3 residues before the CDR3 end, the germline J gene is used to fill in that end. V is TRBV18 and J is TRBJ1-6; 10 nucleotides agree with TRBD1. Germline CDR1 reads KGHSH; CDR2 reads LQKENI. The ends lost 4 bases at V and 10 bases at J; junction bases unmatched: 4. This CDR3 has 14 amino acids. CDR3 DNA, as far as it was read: TGTGCCAGCTCACGAGGGACAGGGGACTCACCC. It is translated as CASSRGTGDSP. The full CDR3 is CASSRGTGDSPLHF.

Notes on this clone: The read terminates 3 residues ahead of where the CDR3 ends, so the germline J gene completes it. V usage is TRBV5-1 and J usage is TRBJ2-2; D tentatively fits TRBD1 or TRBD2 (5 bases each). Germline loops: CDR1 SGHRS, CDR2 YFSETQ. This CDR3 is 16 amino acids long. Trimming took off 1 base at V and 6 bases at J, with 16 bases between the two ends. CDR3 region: CASSLNGPGRSGELFF. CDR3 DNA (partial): TGCGCCAGCAGCTTGAACGGCCCAGGGAGATCCGGGGAG. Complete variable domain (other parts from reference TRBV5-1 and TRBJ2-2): KAGVTQTPRYLIKTRGQQVTLSCSPISGHRSVSWYQQTPGQGLQFLFEYFSETQRNKGNFPGRFSGRQFSNSRSEMNVSTLELGDSALYLCASSLNGPGRSGELFFGEGSRLTVL.

The CDR3 sequence is CASSERRTVEPQHF. CDR3 DNA, as far as it was read: TGTGCCAGCAGTGAACGGCGGACAGTGGAGCCC. V and J are TRBV6-1 and TRBJ1-5, with a tentative D call TRBD1 (6 bases). The read ends 3 residues shy of where the CDR3 ends; the end is completed using the germline J gene. Per germline, CDR1 MNHNS and CDR2 SASEGT. The ends were cut back, 2 bases at V and 8 bases at J, with 13 bases in the middle. The length of the CDR3 is 14 residues.